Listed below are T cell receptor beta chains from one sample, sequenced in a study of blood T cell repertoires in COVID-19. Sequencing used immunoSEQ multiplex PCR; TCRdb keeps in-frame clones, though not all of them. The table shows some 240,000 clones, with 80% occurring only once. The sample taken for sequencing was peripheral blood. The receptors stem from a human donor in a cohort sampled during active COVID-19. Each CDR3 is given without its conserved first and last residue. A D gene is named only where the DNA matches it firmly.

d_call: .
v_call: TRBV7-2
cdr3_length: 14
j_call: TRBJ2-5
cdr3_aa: ASSSRNRVAQETQY

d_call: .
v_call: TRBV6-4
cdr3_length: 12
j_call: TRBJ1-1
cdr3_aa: ASSDQRESTLAF

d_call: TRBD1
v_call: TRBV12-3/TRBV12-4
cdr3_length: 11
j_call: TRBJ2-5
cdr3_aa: ASSGTGQETQY

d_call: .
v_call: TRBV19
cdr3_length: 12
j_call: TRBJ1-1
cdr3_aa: ASSMWGRGTEAF

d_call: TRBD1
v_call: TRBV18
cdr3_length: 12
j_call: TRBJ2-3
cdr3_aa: ASSQGQGTDTQY

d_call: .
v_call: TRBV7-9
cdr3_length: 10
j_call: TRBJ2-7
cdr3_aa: ASSDSSYEQY

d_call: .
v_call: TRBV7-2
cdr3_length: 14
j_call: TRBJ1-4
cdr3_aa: ASSSQGGRTNEKLF

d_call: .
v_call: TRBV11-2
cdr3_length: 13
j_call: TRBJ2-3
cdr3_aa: ASSFTGGRTDTQY

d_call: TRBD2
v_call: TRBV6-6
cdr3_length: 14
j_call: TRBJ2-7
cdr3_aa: ASSPGASGGTYEQY

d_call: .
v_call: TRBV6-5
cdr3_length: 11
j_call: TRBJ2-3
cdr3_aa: ASTQHRRQWEY

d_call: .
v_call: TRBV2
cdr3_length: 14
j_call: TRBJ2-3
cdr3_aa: ASSSSRFTSTDTQY

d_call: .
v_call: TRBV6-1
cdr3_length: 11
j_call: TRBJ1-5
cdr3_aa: ASSESVPQPQH

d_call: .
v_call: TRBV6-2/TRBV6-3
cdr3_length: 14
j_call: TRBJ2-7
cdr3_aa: ASSTPIGVQSDEQY

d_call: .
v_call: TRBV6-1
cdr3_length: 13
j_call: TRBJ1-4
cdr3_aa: ASSEISLTNEKLF

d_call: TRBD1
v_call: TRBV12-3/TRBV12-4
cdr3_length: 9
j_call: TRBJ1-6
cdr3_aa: ASSLWDRVH